The entry below describes one T cell receptor beta chain. V was clipped by 6 bases and J by 5 bases; unmatched bases: 15. The CDR3 has 16 residues. Per germline, CDR1 MNHEY and CDR2 SVGEGT. The assay was immunoSEQ multiplex PCR, and TCRdb's table has in-frame clones only and misses some. The sample contains 95,000 to 100,000 clones, roughly 84% of which appear only once. This sample is part of a study of blood T cell repertoires in COVID-19. On the study more broadly: There were acute and convalescent COVID-19 samples, and they came from the United States, Italy and Spain. PBMCs, B-cell-depleted T cells, or T cells provided the cDNA or gDNA that made up the material.

V is TRBV6-2 or TRBV6-3 and J is TRBJ2-7; 8 positions match TRBD2. The sequence came from a woman aged 55-69 years with acute or convalescent COVID-19. Sequencing input: peripheral blood. As DNA, the CDR3 is TGTGCCAGCAGCCGCTTCCTTTCCGGGGGGGCTGACGAGCAGTACTTC. Protein sequence: CASSRFLSGGADEQYF.